Listed below are T cell receptor beta chains from one sample, sequenced in a study of molecular identifiers for immune sequencing clone quantification. MiXCR, run by TCRdb on the PCR reads, gives a single entry per CDR3 protein. Here the sample spans over 550,000 distinct CDR3 sequences, roughly 23% being singletons. The material sequenced was naive CD8+ T cells from blood, with Jurkat cell RNA spiked in. These receptors were taken from a human donor in good health. Some libraries in this study had Jurkat cell RNA spiked in. The CDR3 runs from the conserved cysteine through the conserved F or W. Fields, in order: J gene, D gene, V gene, clone size, CDR3 protein, CDR3 DNA. The D gene is left open where the match is weak. Size is stated for part of the rows, as once, few or many counts, or as a class when the clone is expanded.

j_call: TRBJ2-1
d_call: TRBD2
v_call: TRBV4-3
clone_size: many
cdr3_aa: CASSQDVLAGPARNEQFF
cdr3_nt: TGCGCCAGCAGCCAAGATGTTCTAGCGGGGCCGGCGCGGAATGAGCAGTTCTTC

j_call: TRBJ2-5
d_call: -
v_call: TRBV6-5
clone_size: -
cdr3_aa: CASSYSAAQGTQYF
cdr3_nt: TGTGCCAGCAGTTACTCGGCTGCCCAAGGGACCCAGTACTTC

j_call: TRBJ2-7
d_call: -
v_call: TRBV27
clone_size: -
cdr3_aa: CASGEVGVSEQYF
cdr3_nt: TGTGCCAGCGGGGAAGTCGGGGTGTCCGAGCAGTACTTC

j_call: TRBJ1-3
d_call: -
v_call: TRBV12-3/TRBV12-4
clone_size: -
cdr3_aa: CASRIVAGEFGNTIYF
cdr3_nt: TGTGCCAGCAGAATAGTAGCAGGGGAATTTGGAAACACCATATATTTT

j_call: TRBJ1-2
d_call: TRBD1
v_call: TRBV6-1
clone_size: -
cdr3_aa: CASRGQGYRYTF
cdr3_nt: TGTGCCAGCAGGGGACAGGGGTATCGCTACACCTTC

j_call: TRBJ1-1
d_call: -
v_call: TRBV12-3/TRBV12-4
clone_size: -
cdr3_aa: CASSMGGLAEAFF
cdr3_nt: TGTGCCAGCTCAATGGGGGGACTCGCTGAAGCTTTCTTT

j_call: TRBJ2-1
d_call: TRBD1
v_call: TRBV4-1
clone_size: many
cdr3_aa: CASSQMGQGAGEQFF
cdr3_nt: TGCGCCAGCAGCCAAATGGGGCAGGGGGCAGGCGAGCAGTTCTTC

j_call: TRBJ2-4
d_call: -
v_call: TRBV15
clone_size: -
cdr3_aa: CATSRDTTGGNIQYF
cdr3_nt: TGTGCCACCAGCAGAGATACGACAGGAGGGAACATTCAGTACTTC

j_call: TRBJ2-7
d_call: TRBD2
v_call: TRBV30
clone_size: few
cdr3_aa: CAWSSSGLNYEQYF
cdr3_nt: TGTGCCTGGAGTTCTAGCGGACTAAACTACGAGCAGTACTTC

j_call: TRBJ2-1
d_call: TRBD2
v_call: TRBV20-1
clone_size: -
cdr3_aa: CSANNLGLAGYDEQFF
cdr3_nt: TGCAGTGCTAATAATCTGGGACTAGCGGGTTATGATGAGCAGTTCTTC

j_call: TRBJ1-2
d_call: -
v_call: TRBV2
clone_size: -
cdr3_aa: CASRSGDYGYTF
cdr3_nt: TGTGCCAGCAGATCAGGGGACTATGGCTACACCTTC

j_call: TRBJ1-5
d_call: -
v_call: TRBV19
clone_size: many
cdr3_aa: CATAPTTGVQPQHF
cdr3_nt: TGTGCCACAGCTCCCACGACGGGGGTCCAGCCCCAGCATTTT

j_call: TRBJ1-2
d_call: TRBD1
v_call: TRBV28
clone_size: many
cdr3_aa: CASSLLPMTVGQGAGGYTF
cdr3_nt: TGTGCCAGCAGTTTACTCCCCATGACCGTGGGACAGGGGGCCGGTGGCTACACCTTC

j_call: TRBJ2-3
d_call: -
v_call: TRBV7-8
clone_size: many
cdr3_aa: CASSSSALQGWVRARTDTQYF
cdr3_nt: TGTGCCAGCAGCTCCAGCGCACTGCAGGGCTGGGTTCGAGCCCGCACAGATACGCAGTATTTT

j_call: TRBJ2-7
d_call: -
v_call: TRBV12-3/TRBV12-4
clone_size: -
cdr3_aa: CASSWTQSGFYEQYF
cdr3_nt: TGTGCCAGCAGTTGGACGCAATCCGGGTTCTACGAGCAGTACTTC

j_call: TRBJ2-7
d_call: -
v_call: TRBV5-6
clone_size: -
cdr3_aa: CASSLGAIYEQYF
cdr3_nt: TGTGCCAGCAGCTTGGGGGCCATTTACGAGCAGTACTTC

j_call: TRBJ2-6
d_call: -
v_call: TRBV28
clone_size: many
cdr3_aa: CASSLPDTTGANVLTF
cdr3_nt: TGTGCCAGCAGTCTCCCGGATACGACGGGGGCCAACGTCCTGACTTTC

j_call: TRBJ1-1
d_call: -
v_call: TRBV2
clone_size: -
cdr3_aa: CATQIGVMNTEAFF
cdr3_nt: TGTGCCACCCAGATTGGGGTAATGAACACTGAAGCTTTCTTT

j_call: TRBJ2-1
d_call: -
v_call: TRBV12-3/TRBV12-4
clone_size: few
cdr3_aa: CASSQGLRNEQFF
cdr3_nt: TGTGCCAGCAGCCAAGGACTGAGAAATGAGCAGTTCTTC

j_call: TRBJ1-2
d_call: -
v_call: TRBV6-2/TRBV6-3
clone_size: -
cdr3_aa: CASNHWQNYGYTF
cdr3_nt: TGTGCCAGCAACCACTGGCAGAACTATGGCTACACCTTC

j_call: TRBJ2-1
d_call: TRBD2
v_call: TRBV14
clone_size: -
cdr3_aa: CASSQELAGPVSEQFF
cdr3_nt: TGTGCCAGCAGCCAAGAACTAGCGGGACCCGTGAGTGAGCAGTTCTTC

j_call: TRBJ2-7
d_call: -
v_call: TRBV4-1
clone_size: many
cdr3_aa: CASSQRHSNSYEQYF
cdr3_nt: TGCGCCAGCAGCCAGCGGCACAGTAACTCCTACGAGCAGTACTTC

j_call: TRBJ1-3
d_call: -
v_call: TRBV28
clone_size: -
cdr3_aa: CASSLVGISEGGNTIYF
cdr3_nt: TGTGCCAGCAGTTTAGTGGGAATCTCGGAAGGTGGAAACACCATATATTTT

j_call: TRBJ2-3
d_call: TRBD2
v_call: TRBV9
clone_size: -
cdr3_aa: CASSQWDYSTDTQYF
cdr3_nt: TGTGCCAGCAGCCAGTGGGACTACTCCACAGATACGCAGTATTTT

j_call: TRBJ1-1
d_call: -
v_call: TRBV27
clone_size: -
cdr3_aa: CASMSGGLVTEAFF
cdr3_nt: TGTGCCAGCATGTCTGGGGGCTTGGTCACTGAAGCTTTCTTT

j_call: TRBJ1-4
d_call: -
v_call: TRBV4-3
clone_size: few
cdr3_aa: CASSPSTGTNEKLFF
cdr3_nt: TGCGCCAGCAGCCCGTCCACAGGGACTAATGAAAAACTGTTTTTT